The sequence of this T cell receptor beta chain was determined in a study of post-analysis software for immune sequencing data. Across the whole study: The patients showed relapsing-remitting, secondary progressive and progressive-relapsing multiple sclerosis courses. Study-level points and caveats: About five TRBV segments (TRBV5-6, TRBV5-1 and TRBV20-1 among them) occurred more frequently in patients than in controls.

Germline lookup yields CDR1 SGHRS and CDR2 YFSETQ. Trimming shortened V by 2 bases and J by 6 bases, and 9 bases separated the two germline ends. CDR3 length: 13 amino acids. Details on this clonotype: Its target is unknown.

Sequencing libraries made from TCR beta cDNA carried unique molecular identifiers. TCRdb reprocessed the PCR reads with MiXCR, giving one entry per CDR3 protein. The profile shows hundreds of thousands of distinct CDR3 sequences, under 70% of them singletons. The sequenced sample consisted of blood. This sequence originates from a girl between 5 and 17 years old with multiple sclerosis. The V call is TRBV5-1, the J call TRBJ2-1; D is uncertain. The CDR3 DNA reads TGCGCCAGCAGCTTACAACCACCCAATGAGCAGTTCTTC. Translation: CASSLQPPNEQFF.